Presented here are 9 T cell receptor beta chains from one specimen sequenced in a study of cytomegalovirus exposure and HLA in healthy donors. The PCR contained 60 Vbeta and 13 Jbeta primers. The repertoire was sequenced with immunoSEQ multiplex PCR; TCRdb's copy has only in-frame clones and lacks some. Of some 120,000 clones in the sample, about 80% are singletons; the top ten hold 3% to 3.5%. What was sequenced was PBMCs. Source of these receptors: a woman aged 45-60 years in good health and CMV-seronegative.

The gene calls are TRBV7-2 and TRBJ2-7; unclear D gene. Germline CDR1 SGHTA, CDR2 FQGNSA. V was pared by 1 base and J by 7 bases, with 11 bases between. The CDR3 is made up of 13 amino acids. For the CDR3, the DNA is TGTGCCAGCAGCTTAGGAAGCTTCAGGGAGCAGTACTTC. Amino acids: CASSLGSFREQYF.

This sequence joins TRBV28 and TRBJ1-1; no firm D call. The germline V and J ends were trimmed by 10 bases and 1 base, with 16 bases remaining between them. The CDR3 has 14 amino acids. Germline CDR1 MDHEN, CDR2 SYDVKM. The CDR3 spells CATLLYRENTEAFF. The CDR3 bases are TGTGCCACCTTACTTTACCGGGAGAACACTGAAGCTTTCTTT.

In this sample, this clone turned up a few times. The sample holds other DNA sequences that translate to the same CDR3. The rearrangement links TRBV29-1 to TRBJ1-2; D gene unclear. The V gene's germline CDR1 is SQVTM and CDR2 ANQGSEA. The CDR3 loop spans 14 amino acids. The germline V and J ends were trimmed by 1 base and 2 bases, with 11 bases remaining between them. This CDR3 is CSVEGRGLNYGYTF. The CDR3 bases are TGCAGCGTTGAAGGGAGAGGGCTAAACTATGGCTACACCTTC.

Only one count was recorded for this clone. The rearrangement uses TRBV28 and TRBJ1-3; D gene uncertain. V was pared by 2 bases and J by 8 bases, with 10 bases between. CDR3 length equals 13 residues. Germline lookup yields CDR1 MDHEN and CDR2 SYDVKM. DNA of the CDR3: TGTGCCAGCAGTTTACCCATCCGCGACACCATATATTTT. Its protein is CASSLPIRDTIYF.

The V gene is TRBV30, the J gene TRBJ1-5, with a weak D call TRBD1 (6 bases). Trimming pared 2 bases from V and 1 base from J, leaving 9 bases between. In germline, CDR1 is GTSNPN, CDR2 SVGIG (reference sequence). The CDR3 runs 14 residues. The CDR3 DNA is TGTGCCTGGAGTAGGGGGGGGAGCAATCAGCCCCAGCATTTT. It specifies CAWSRGGSNQPQHF. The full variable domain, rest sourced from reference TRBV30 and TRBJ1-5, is SQTIHQWPATLVQPVGSPLSLECTVEGTSNPNLYWYRQAAGRGLQLLFYSVGIGQISSEVPQNLSASRPQDRQFILSSKKLLLSDSGFYLCAWSRGGSNQPQHFGDGTRLSIL.

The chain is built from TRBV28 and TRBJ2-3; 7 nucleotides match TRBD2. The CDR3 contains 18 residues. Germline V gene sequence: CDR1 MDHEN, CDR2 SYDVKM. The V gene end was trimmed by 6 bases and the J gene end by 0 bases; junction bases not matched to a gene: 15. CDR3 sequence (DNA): TGTGCCAGCAGCCCTAGCAAAGGACTAGGGTCTAGCACAGATACGCAGTATTTT. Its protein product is CASSPSKGLGSSTDTQYF.

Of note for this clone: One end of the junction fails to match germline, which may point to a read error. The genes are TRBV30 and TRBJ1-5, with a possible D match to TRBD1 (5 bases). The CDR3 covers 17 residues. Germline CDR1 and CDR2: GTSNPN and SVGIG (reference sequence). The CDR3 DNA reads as TGTGCCTGGCGTGTAAATCTTTTCAGGGTCTCCAATCAGCCCCAGCATTTT. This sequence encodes CAWRVNLFRVSNQPQHF.

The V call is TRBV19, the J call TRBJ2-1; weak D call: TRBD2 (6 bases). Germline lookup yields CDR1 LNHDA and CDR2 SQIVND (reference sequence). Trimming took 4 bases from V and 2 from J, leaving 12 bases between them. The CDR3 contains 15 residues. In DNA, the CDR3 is TGTGCCAGTAGTACTGCGGGACTCGCCTACAATGAGCAGTTCTTC. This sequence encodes CASSTAGLAYNEQFF.

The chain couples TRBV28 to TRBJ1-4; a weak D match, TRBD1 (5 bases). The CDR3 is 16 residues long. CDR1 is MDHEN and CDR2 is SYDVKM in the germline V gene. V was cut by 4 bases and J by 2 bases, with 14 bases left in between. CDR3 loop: CASSSHGGFTNEKLFF. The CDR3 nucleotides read TGTGCCAGCAGTTCCCATGGGGGGTTTACTAATGAAAAACTGTTTTTT. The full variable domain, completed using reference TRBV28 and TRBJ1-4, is DVKVTQSSRYLVKRTGEKVFLECVQDMDHENMFWYRQDPGLGLRLIYFSYDVKMKEKGDIPEGYSVSREKKERFSLILESASTNQTSMYLCASSSHGGFTNEKLFFGSGTQLSVL.